These T cell receptor beta chains were read from a single sample in a study of T cell repertoires in cytomegalovirus infection. What these receptors recognize is not known. TCRdb re-derived calls from the reads in MiXCR, one entry per CDR3 protein. Of some 590,000 distinct CDR3 sequences listed, 40% are singletons. The sample consisted of cultured PBMCs, taken from culture after CMV antigen stimulation. All receptors derive from a human donor in good health (CMV status not recorded). Some clones in this sample may be carry-over from other donors' samples. CDR3s include the opening cysteine and the closing phenylalanine or tryptophan. D genes are given only for firm matches. Clone size is stated in some rows and not others, as once, few, many or a class when expanded.

V: TRBV4-2
size: .
D: .
J: TRBJ2-4
CDR3: CASSQDPHTRNIQYF
DNA: TGTGCCAGCAGCCAAGATCCCCACACGCGAAACATTCAGTACTTC

V: TRBV27
size: few
D: .
J: TRBJ2-2
CDR3: CASGIAINTGELFF
DNA: TGTGCCAGCGGAATAGCGATCAACACCGGGGAGCTGTTTTTT

V: TRBV7-8
size: few
D: .
J: TRBJ1-1
CDR3: CASSPGGLVNTEAFF
DNA: TGTGCCAGCAGCCCCGGAGGGCTGGTGAACACTGAAGCTTTCTTT

V: TRBV7-2
size: .
D: .
J: TRBJ2-3
CDR3: CASSFGGRKTDTQYF
DNA: TGTGCCAGCAGCTTTGGTGGCAGGAAGACAGATACGCAGTATTTT

V: TRBV4-3
size: .
D: .
J: TRBJ2-5
CDR3: CASSQDYAGETQYF
DNA: TGCGCCAGCAGCCAAGATTACGCGGGAGAGACCCAGTACTTC

V: TRBV27
size: .
D: .
J: TRBJ1-6
CDR3: CATPLRRDWFSPLHF
DNA: TGTGCCACCCCGTTGAGGCGGGATTGGTTTTCACCCCTCCACTTT

V: TRBV2
size: .
D: TRBD1
J: TRBJ2-7
CDR3: CASRRTGGASYEQYF
DNA: TGTGCCAGCAGACGCACAGGGGGCGCTTCTTACGAGCAGTACTTC

V: TRBV15
size: .
D: .
J: TRBJ2-1
CDR3: CATSRDRYNEQFF
DNA: TGTGCCACCAGCAGAGATCGCTACAATGAGCAGTTCTTC

V: TRBV4-1
size: .
D: TRBD2
J: TRBJ2-5
CDR3: CASSQEGLAGVLETQYF
DNA: TGCGCCAGCAGCCAAGAGGGACTAGCGGGAGTCTTAGAGACCCAGTACTTC

V: TRBV2
size: few
D: TRBD1
J: TRBJ1-2
CDR3: CASKDRGMPGYTF
DNA: TGTGCCAGCAAGGACAGGGGTATGCCGGGCTACACCTTC

V: TRBV24-1
size: .
D: .
J: TRBJ2-5
CDR3: CATSDSVAGVETQYF
DNA: TGTGCCACCAGTGATTCGGTGGCAGGGGTGGAGACCCAGTACTTC

V: TRBV7-9
size: .
D: .
J: TRBJ2-7
CDR3: CATVKGAENYEQYF
DNA: TGTGCCACAGTTAAGGGAGCGGAGAACTACGAGCAGTACTTC